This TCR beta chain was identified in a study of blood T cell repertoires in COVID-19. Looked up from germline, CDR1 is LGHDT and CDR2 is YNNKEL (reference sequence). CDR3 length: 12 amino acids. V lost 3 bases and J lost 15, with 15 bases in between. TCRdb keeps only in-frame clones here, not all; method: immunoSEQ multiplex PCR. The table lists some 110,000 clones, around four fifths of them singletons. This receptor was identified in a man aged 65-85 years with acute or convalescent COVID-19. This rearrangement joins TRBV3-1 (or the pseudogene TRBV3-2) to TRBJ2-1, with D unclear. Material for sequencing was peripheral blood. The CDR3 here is CASSQKQFRRFF. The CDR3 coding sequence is TGTGCCAGCAGCCAGAAACAATTCCGAAGGTTCTTC.